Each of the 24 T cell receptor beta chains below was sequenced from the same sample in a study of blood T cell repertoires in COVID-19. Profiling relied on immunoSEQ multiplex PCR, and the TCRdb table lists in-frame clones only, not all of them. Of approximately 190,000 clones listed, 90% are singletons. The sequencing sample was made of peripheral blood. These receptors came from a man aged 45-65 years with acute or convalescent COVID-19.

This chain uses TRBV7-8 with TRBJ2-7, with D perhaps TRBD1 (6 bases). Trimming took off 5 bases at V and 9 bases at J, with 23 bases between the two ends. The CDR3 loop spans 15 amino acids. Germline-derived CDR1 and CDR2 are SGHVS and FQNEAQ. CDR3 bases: TGTGCCAGCAGCCCCCGACAGGCCCCCGGGTTGGGGCAGTACGTC. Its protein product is CASSPRQAPGLGQYV.

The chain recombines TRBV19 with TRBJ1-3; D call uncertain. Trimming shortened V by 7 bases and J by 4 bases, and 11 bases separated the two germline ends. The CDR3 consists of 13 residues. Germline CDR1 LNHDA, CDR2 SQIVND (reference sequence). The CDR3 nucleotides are TGTGCCAGTATGGTACCAGCGGGAAACACCATATATTTT. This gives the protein CASMVPAGNTIYF.

CDR3 DNA sequence: TGTGCCAGCAGCTTTACAGGAACCGAAGCTTTCTTT. Translated, it gives CASSFTGTEAFF. The V call is TRBV7-9, the J call TRBJ1-1, with D possibly TRBD1 on 5 matching bases. Per the germline V gene, CDR1 is SEHNR and CDR2 is FQNEAQ (reference sequence). Deletions cut 3 bases from V and 8 bases from J, with 10 bases between. The CDR3 has 12 residues.

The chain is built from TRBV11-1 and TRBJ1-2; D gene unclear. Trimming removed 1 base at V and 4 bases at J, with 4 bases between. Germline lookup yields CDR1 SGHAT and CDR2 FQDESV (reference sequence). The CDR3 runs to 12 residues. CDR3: CASSLGGYGYTF. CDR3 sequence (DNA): TGTGCCAGCAGCTTAGGAGGCTATGGCTACACCTTC.

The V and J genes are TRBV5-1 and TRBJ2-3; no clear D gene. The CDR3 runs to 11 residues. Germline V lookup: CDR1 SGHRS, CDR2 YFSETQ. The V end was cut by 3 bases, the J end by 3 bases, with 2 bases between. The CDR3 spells CASSSTDTQYF. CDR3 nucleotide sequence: TGCGCCAGCAGCTCAACAGATACGCAGTATTTT.

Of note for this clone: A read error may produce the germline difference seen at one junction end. CDR3 in amino acids: CASSQDRRNPTGF. The CDR3 coding sequence is TGTGCCAGCAGCCAAGATAGGAGAAATCCTACGGGTTTC. The rearrangement links TRBV3-1 (or the pseudogene TRBV3-2) to TRBJ2-7; unclear D gene. The germline V gene encodes CDR1 LGHDT and CDR2 YNNKEL (reference sequence). This CDR3 contains 13 residues.

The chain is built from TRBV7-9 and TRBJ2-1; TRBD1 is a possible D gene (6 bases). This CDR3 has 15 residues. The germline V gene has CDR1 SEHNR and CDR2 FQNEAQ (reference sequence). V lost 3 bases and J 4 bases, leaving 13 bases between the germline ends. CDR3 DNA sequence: TGTGCCAGCAGCTTCCGGGACAACCCATACAATGAGCAGTTCTTC. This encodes CASSFRDNPYNEQFF.

For the CDR3, the DNA is TGTGCCAGCTCACCCGTAAGACTAGCACGGAATGAGCAGTTCTTC. Its protein product is CASSPVRLARNEQFF. The chain joins TRBV18 to TRBJ2-1; 7 nucleotides match TRBD2. V lost 3 bases and J lost 7; bases outside the gene matches: 9. CDR3 length: 15 amino acids. The germline gives CDR1 KGHSH, CDR2 LQKENI.

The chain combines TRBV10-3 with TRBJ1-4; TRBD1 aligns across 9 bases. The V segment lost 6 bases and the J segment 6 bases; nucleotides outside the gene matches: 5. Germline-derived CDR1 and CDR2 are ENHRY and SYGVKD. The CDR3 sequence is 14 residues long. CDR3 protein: CAISRDREDEKLFF. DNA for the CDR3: TGTGCCATCAGCCGGGACAGGGAGGATGAAAAACTGTTTTTT.

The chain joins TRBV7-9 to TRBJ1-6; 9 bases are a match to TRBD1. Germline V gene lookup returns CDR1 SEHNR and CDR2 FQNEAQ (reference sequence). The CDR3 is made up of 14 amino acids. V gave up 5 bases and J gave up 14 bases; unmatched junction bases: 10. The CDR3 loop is CASSTGQGHLTLHF. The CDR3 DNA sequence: TGTGCCAGCAGCACGGGACAGGGTCATTTGACCCTCCACTTT.

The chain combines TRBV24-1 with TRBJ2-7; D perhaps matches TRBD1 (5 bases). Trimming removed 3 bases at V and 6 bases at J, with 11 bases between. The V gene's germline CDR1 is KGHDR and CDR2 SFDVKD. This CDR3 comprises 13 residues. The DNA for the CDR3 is TGTGCCACCAGTGATGAGTGGGGCCGCGAGCAGTACTTC. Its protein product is CATSDEWGREQYF.

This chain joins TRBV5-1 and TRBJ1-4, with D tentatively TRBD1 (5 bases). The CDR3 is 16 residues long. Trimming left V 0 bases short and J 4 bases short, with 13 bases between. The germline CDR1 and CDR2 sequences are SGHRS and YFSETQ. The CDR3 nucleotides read TGCGCCAGCAGCTTGGCCGGGGGGAGTCATAATGAAAAACTGTTTTTT. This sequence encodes CASSLAGGSHNEKLFF.

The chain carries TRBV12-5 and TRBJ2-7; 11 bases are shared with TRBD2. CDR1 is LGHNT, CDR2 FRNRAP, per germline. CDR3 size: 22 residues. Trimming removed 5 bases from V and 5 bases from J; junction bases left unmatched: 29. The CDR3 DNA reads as TGTGCTAGTGGTCCCCTTGGGACCCCGGATCGCCCTAGCGGGGGGCCTGGCCACGAGCAGTACGTC. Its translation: CASGPLGTPDRPSGGPGHEQYV.

CDR3 sequence: CASSQELREGLVSHTEAFF. The CDR3 DNA reads TGTGCCAGCAGCCAAGAATTGCGGGAGGGGTTGGTGTCGCACACTGAAGCTTTCTTT. This chain links TRBV4-2 with TRBJ1-1; tentatively, D is TRBD1 (5 bases). The CDR3 has 19 amino acids. Trimming removed 0 bases at V and 3 bases at J, with 23 bases between. Germline V lookup: CDR1 LGHNA, CDR2 YNFKEQ.

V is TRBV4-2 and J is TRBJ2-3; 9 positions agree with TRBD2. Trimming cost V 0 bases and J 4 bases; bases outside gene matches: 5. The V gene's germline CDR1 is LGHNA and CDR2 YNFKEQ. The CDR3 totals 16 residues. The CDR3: CASSQDGLAGPDTQYF. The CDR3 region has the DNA TGTGCCAGCAGCCAAGATGGGCTAGCGGGACCAGATACGCAGTATTTT.

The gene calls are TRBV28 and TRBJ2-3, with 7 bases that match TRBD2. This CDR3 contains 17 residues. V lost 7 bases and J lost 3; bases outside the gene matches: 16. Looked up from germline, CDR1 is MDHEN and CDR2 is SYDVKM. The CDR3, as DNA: TGTGCCAGCAACCCCGGGGGTAGCGGGTATAGGACAGATACGCAGTATTTT. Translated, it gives CASNPGGSGYRTDTQYF.

The chain's CDR3 is CASSAWTGNSPLHF. The CDR3 bases are TGTGCCAGCAGCGCGTGGACAGGGAATTCACCCCTCCACTTT. J is TRBJ1-6 and V is TRBV9; 8 bases match TRBD1. V lost 3 bases and J lost 7; bases outside the gene matches: 3. Looked up from germline, CDR1 is SGDLS and CDR2 is YYNGEE. The CDR3 is 14 amino acids.

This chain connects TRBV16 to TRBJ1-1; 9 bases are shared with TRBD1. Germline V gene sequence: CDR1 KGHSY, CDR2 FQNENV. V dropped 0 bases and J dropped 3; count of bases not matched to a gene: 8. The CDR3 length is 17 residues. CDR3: CASSQSRDRVWDTEAFF. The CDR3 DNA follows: TGTGCCAGCAGCCAATCTCGGGACAGGGTCTGGGACACTGAAGCTTTCTTT.

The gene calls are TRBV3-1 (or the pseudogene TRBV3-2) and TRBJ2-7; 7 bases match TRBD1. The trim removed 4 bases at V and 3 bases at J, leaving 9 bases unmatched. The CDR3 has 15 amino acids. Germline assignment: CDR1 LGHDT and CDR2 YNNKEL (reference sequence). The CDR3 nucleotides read TGTGCCAGCAGCCCTGACAGGGACGGGTACTACGAGCAGTACTTC. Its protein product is CASSPDRDGYYEQYF.

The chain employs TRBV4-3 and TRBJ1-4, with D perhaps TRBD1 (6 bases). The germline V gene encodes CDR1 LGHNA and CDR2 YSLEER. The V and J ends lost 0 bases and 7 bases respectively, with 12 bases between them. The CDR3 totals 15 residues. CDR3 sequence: CASSQDSRGVEKLFF. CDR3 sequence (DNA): TGCGCCAGCAGCCAAGATTCCAGGGGAGTTGAAAAACTGTTTTTT.

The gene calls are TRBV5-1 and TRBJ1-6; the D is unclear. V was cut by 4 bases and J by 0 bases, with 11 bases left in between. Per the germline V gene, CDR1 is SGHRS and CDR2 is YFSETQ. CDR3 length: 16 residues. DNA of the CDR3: TGCGCCAGCAGCCCGCGAGGGAGCTCCTATAATTCACCCCTCCACTTT. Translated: CASSPRGSSYNSPLHF.

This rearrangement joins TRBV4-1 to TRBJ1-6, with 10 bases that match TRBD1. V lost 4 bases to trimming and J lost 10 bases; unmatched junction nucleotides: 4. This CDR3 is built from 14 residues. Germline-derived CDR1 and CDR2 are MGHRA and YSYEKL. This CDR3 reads CASSPDRGKSPLHF. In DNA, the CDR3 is TGCGCCAGCAGCCCGGACAGGGGGAAGTCACCCCTCCACTTT.

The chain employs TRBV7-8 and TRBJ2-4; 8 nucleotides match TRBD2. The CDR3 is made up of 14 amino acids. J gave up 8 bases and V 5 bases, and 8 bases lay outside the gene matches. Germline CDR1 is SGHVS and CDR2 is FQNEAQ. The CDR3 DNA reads TGTGCCAGCAGCACCCGGACTAGCATGCACATTCAGTACTTC. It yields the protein CASSTRTSMHIQYF.

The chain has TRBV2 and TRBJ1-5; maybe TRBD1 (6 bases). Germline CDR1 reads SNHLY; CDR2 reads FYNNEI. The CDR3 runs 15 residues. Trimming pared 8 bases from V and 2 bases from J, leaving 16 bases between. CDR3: CASGRGAWGNQPQHF. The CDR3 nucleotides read TGTGCCAGCGGGCGGGGGGCGTGGGGCAATCAGCCCCAGCATTTT.